The sequence of this T cell receptor (beta chain) was determined in a study of T cells in Graves' hyperthyroidism and ophthalmopathy. About the study: Blood from the periphery was taken at initial diagnosis, before any treatment. Study results and caveats: Most thyroid clonotypes that were expanded above 0.001 also turned up in blood.

TCR beta CDR3 regions were amplified from RNA transcripts. The TCR CDR3 first-round RT-PCR relied on the HTBI primer set. TCRdb re-called the multiplex PCR reads with MiXCR, one entry per CDR3 protein. The sample has roughly 300,000 distinct CDR3 sequences, roughly 18% seen once. To note about this clonotype: The antigen is undetermined.

Fresh peripheral blood, around 9.3 ml of it, supplied the PBMCs. The receptor's source is a woman aged 50 to 60 with Graves' hyperthyroidism. The source material was blood.

In DNA form, the CDR3 reads TGTGCCATCAGTGAGCCGAGCGGGGCAGCATCCACCTTC. Protein sequence: CAISEPSGAASTF. The V gene is TRBV10-3, the J gene TRBJ1-2; maybe TRBD1 (5 bases). Trimming left V 2 bases short and J 13 bases short, with 17 bases between. The CDR3 is 13 amino acids. Germline V CDR1 and CDR2: ENHRY, SYGVKD.